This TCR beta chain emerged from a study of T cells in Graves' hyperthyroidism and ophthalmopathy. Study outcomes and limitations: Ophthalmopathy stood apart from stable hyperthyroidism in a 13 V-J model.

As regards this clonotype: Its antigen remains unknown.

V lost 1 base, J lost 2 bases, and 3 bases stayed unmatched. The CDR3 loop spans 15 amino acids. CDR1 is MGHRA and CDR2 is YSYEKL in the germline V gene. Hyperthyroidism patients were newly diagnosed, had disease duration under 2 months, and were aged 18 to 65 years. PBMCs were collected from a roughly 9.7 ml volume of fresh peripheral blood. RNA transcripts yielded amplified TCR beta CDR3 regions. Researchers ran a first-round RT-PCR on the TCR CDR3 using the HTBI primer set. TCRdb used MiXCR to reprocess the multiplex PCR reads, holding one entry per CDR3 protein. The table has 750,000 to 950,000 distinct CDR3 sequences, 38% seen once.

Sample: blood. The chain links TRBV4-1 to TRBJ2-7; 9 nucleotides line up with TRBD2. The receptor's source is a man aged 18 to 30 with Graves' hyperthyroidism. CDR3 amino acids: CASSQGGGGAYEQYF. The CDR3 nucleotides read TGCGCCAGCAGCCAAGGGGGCGGGGGGGCCTACGAGCAGTACTTC.